This TCR beta chain emerged from a study of T cell repertoires in aging, cancer and after chemotherapy. This clonotype appeared a single time. Antigen specificity is unknown. TRB rearrangements spanning V, D and J were amplified using mixed TRB-A/B primers. TCRdb itself ran the multiplex PCR reads through MiXCR, one entry per CDR3 protein. The sample yields approximately 5,900 distinct CDR3 sequences, more than 25% seen once. Peripheral blood genomic DNA, not sorted cells or RNA, was the template. General observations from the study: Rebound thymic output was suggested by rising median generation probability during chemotherapy in each cancer cohort.

Deletions cut 5 bases from V and 2 bases from J, with 16 bases between. CDR3 size: 15 residues. CDR1 is MNHEY, CDR2 SVGEGT, per germline. This rearrangement joins TRBV6-2 or TRBV6-3 to TRBJ2-7, with D maybe TRBD2 (7 bases). The receptor was derived from a human donor in good health. Sequenced: blood. As DNA, the CDR3 is TGTGCCAGCAGTGGAGGGGGGGGAGGAACCTACGAGCAGTACTTC. Translation gives CASSGGGGGTYEQYF.